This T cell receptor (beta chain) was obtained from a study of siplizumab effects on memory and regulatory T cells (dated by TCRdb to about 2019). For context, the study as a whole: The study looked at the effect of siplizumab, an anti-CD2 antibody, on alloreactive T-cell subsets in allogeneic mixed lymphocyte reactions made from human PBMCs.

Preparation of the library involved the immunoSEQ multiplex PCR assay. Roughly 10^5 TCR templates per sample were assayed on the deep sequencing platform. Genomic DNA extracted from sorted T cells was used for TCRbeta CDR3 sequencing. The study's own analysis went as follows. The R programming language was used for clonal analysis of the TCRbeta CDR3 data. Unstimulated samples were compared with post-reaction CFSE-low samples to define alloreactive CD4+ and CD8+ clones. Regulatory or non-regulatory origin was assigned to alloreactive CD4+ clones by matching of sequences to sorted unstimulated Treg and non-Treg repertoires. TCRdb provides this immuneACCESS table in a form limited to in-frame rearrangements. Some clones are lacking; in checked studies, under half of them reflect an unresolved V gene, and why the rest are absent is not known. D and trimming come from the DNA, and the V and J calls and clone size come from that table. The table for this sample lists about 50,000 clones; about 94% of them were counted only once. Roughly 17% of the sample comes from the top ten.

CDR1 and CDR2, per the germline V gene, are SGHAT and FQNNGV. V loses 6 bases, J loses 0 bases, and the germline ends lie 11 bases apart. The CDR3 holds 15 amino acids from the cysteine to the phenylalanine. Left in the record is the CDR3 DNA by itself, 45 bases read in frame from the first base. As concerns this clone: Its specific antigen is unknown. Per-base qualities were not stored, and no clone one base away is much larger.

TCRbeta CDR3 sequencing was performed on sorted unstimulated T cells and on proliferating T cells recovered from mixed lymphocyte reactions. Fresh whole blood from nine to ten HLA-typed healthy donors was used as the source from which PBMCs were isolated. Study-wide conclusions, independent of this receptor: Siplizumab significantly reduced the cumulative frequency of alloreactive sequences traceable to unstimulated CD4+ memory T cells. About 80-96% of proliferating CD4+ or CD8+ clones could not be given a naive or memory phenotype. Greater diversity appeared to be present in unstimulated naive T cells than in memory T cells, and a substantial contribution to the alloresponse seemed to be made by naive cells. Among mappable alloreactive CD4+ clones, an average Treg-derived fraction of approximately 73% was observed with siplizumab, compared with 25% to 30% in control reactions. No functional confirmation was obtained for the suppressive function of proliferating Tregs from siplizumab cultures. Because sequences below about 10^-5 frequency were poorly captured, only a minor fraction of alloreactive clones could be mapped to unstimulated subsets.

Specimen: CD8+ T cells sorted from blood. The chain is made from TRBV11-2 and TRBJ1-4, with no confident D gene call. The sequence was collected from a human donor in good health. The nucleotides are TGTGCCAGCAGTTTAACAGCCTCAACTAATGAAAAACTGTTTTTT. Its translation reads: CASSLTASTNEKLFF.